Listed here are 2 T cell receptor beta chains from one sample, sequenced in a study of blood T cell repertoires in COVID-19. The data were produced by immunoSEQ multiplex PCR, yet TCRdb's version contains in-frame clones alone and is incomplete. The table records 150,000 to 200,000 clones, around 89% of them present only once. The sequenced material came from peripheral blood. Source of these receptors: a man aged 18 to 35 who had recovered from COVID-19.

The chain uses TRBV7-3 and TRBJ2-1; D may be TRBD2 (6 bases). The CDR3 length is 13 residues. Trimming removed 5 bases at V and 4 bases at J, with 9 bases between. Germline CDR1 is SGHTA and CDR2 is FQGTGA. The CDR3 region has the DNA TGTGCCAGCAGCGTCGGGACTTACAATGAGCAGTTCTTC. Its translation is CASSVGTYNEQFF.

The chain is built from TRBV12-3 or TRBV12-4 and TRBJ1-2; no clear D gene. The CDR3 consists of 13 residues. Trimming shortened V by 3 bases and J by 5 bases, and 10 bases separated the two germline ends. This CDR3 is CASSFGQAYGYTF. CDR3 coding DNA: TGTGCCAGCAGTTTTGGTCAGGCTTATGGCTACACCTTC.